This paragraph reports one TCR beta chain. The CDR3 has 15 residues. With V trimmed by 0 bases and J by 5 bases, 6 bases remained unmatched. Germline CDR1 is LGHNA and CDR2 is YSLEER. The data were taken from a study of CD8 T cells in Susac syndrome. Random hexamers were used to reverse transcribe an amount of roughly 0.5 to 1 ug RNA. TCRdb itself ran the immunoSEQ multiplex PCR reads through MiXCR, one entry per CDR3 protein. In the table there are approximately 170,000 distinct CDR3 sequences, approximately 93% of which are singletons. Sequencing of TCR beta was undertaken in CD8+ and CD4+ T cells derived from blood. Relapsing-remitting disease, either stable or active, was present in the treatment-naive patients who were the multiple sclerosis controls.

This clonotype was sampled from a human donor with multiple sclerosis. The chain joins TRBV4-3 to TRBJ1-2; TRBD1 matches 7 bases. Sequenced input: CD4+ T cells from PBMCs. The CDR3 DNA reads TGCGCCAGCAGCCAAGAAAAGGCCAGGGGGTATGGCTACACCTTC. This gives the protein CASSQEKARGYGYTF.